This TCR beta chain was retrieved from a study of shared clonotypes between healthy human individuals. The germline V and J ends were trimmed by 6 bases and 4 bases, with 10 bases remaining between them. This CDR3 is built from 13 residues. The V gene's germline CDR1 is MDHEN and CDR2 SYDVKM. Generated by immunoSEQ multiplex PCR, the TCRdb table keeps only in-frame clones and is missing some. The repertoire holds roughly 2,300,000 clones, with about nine tenths as singletons. V usage is TRBV28 and J usage is TRBJ1-5; D gene ambiguous. Sequencing was carried out using naive CD4+ T cells from PBMCs. Subset defined: CD45RA+ positively selected. This TCR derives from a man between 18 and 29 years old in good health. Some clones in this sample may be carry-over from other donors' samples. The CDR3 loop reads CASRSAGNQPQHF. The DNA for the CDR3 is TGTGCCAGCAGGTCCGCCGGTAATCAGCCCCAGCATTTT. The whole variable domain, remainder taken from reference TRBV28 and TRBJ1-5, is DVKVTQSSRYLVKRTGEKVFLECVQDMDHENMFWYRQDPGLGLRLIYFSYDVKMKEKGDIPEGYSVSREKKERFSLILESASTNQTSMYLCASRSAGNQPQHFGDGTRLSIL.